What follows are 32 T cell receptor beta chains derived from one specimen sequenced in a study of blood T cell repertoires in COVID-19. Sequenced by immunoSEQ multiplex PCR; TCRdb stores in-frame clones only, minus some. The table shows some 30,000 clones, with 87% occurring only once. The sample taken for sequencing was peripheral blood. Receptors originate from a man aged 55 to 70 with active COVID-19.

The chain recombines TRBV14 with TRBJ1-6, with D possibly being TRBD1 (5 bases). The CDR3 consists of 15 residues. V was clipped by 4 bases and J by 2 bases, with 9 bases between them. Germline CDR1 is SGHDN and CDR2 is FVKESK. This CDR3 is CASSPREAYNSPLHF. The CDR3 DNA sequence: TGTGCCAGCAGCCCCAGGGAGGCCTATAATTCACCCCTCCACTTT. The full variable domain, rest sourced from reference TRBV14 and TRBJ1-6, is EAGVTQFPSHSVIEKGQTVTLRCDPISGHDNLYWYRRVMGKEIKFLLHFVKESKQDESGMPNNRFLAERTGGTYSTLKVQPAELEDSGVYFCASSPREAYNSPLHFGNGTRLTVT.

This chain links TRBV9 with TRBJ1-1, with a tentative D call TRBD1 (5 bases). This CDR3 is 15 amino acids long. The germline gives CDR1 SGDLS, CDR2 YYNGEE. Trimming left V 0 bases short and J 6 bases short, with 15 bases between. The CDR3 protein is CASSVEGGARPEAFF. The CDR3 DNA is TGTGCCAGCAGCGTAGAGGGAGGGGCGCGCCCTGAAGCTTTCTTT.

This clone was seen a handful of times. This chain links TRBV19 with TRBJ1-5; the D gene is possibly TRBD1 (5 bases). Trimming cost V 6 bases and J 9 bases, with 15 bases left between them. The CDR3 runs to 13 residues. CDR1 and CDR2 from the germline V gene are LNHDA and SQIVND (reference sequence). CDR3 sequence (DNA): TGTGCCAGTAGCACGGGGGTGGCGTTGCCCCAGCATTTT. This translates into CASSTGVALPQHF.

This clone was seen a handful of times. This chain links TRBV6-6 with TRBJ1-2; D is ambiguous. The CDR3 totals 13 residues. CDR1 is MNHNY, CDR2 SVGAGI, per germline (reference sequence). The ends were cut back, 6 bases at V and 4 bases at J, with 12 bases in the middle. The CDR3 nucleotides read TGTGCCAGCAGGGCCGAGGGTGGCTATGGCTACACCTTC. Amino acids: CASRAEGGYGYTF.

J is TRBJ2-3 and V is TRBV11-2; D perhaps matches TRBD2 (5 bases). Between the trimmed V and J ends, which lost 8 bases and 4 bases, there was a span of 10 bases. The CDR3 covers 12 residues. CDR1 and CDR2 from the germline V gene are SGHAT and FQNNGV. The DNA for the CDR3 is TGTGCCAGCGGCCTCGGGGCAGATACGCAGTATTTT. Amino acids: CASGLGADTQYF.

V is TRBV6-5 and J is TRBJ1-2; D is possibly TRBD1 (6 bases). V lost 0 bases to trimming and J lost 7 bases, with 12 bases between them. The CDR3 is 14 amino acids. CDR1 is MNHEY, CDR2 SVGAGI, per germline. The CDR3 coding sequence is TGTGCCAGCAGTTACTCGACAGGCCTAGGTGGCTACACCTTC. Amino acids: CASSYSTGLGGYTF.

The rearrangement joins TRBV28 to TRBJ1-5, with 7 nucleotides matching TRBD1. V lost 3 bases and J lost 2; bases outside the gene matches: 4. Germline CDR1 is MDHEN and CDR2 is SYDVKM. The CDR3 contains 15 residues. CDR3 in DNA: TGTGCCAGCAGTTTCCCAGACAGGGGCAATCAGCCCCAGCATTTT. Protein: CASSFPDRGNQPQHF. The full variable domain, rest sourced from reference TRBV28 and TRBJ1-5, is DVKVTQSSRYLVKRTGEKVFLECVQDMDHENMFWYRQDPGLGLRLIYFSYDVKMKEKGDIPEGYSVSREKKERFSLILESASTNQTSMYLCASSFPDRGNQPQHFGDGTRLSIL.

This rearrangement joins TRBV29-1 to TRBJ1-5, with D perhaps TRBD1 (6 bases). Germline V lookup: CDR1 SQVTM, CDR2 ANQGSEA. The CDR3 consists of 13 residues. V gave up 5 bases and J gave up 6 bases, with 14 bases separating them. The CDR3, as DNA: TGCAGCGTTCGACCAGGGGTTGGTCAGCCCCAGCATTTT. Protein product: CSVRPGVGQPQHF.

This chain connects TRBV28 to TRBJ2-1, with D possibly being TRBD1 (5 bases). The CDR3 length is 16 residues. Trimming shortened V by 1 base and J by 0 bases, and 10 bases separated the two germline ends. Germline lookup yields CDR1 MDHEN and CDR2 SYDVKM. The CDR3: CASSLLGQSSYNEQFF. CDR3 DNA sequence: TGTGCCAGCAGTTTATTGGGGCAAAGCTCCTACAATGAGCAGTTCTTC.

The genes are TRBV19 and TRBJ1-2; D might be TRBD1 (6 bases). Trimming removed 2 bases at V and 4 bases at J, with 14 bases between. This CDR3 is 15 amino acids long. Per germline, CDR1 LNHDA and CDR2 SQIVND (reference sequence). Written as DNA, the CDR3 is TGTGCCAGTAGTATAAGGCAGGGGCGCTTCTATGGCTACACCTTC. Translation gives CASSIRQGRFYGYTF.

The chain carries TRBV4-1 and TRBJ2-7, with D maybe TRBD2 (5 bases). CDR1 MGHRA and CDR2 YSYEKL come from the germline V gene. The V end was cut by 0 bases, the J end by 3 bases, with 12 bases between. This CDR3 has 15 amino acids. The CDR3 is CASSQDPQGGYEQYF. CDR3 bases: TGCGCCAGCAGCCAAGATCCCCAAGGAGGCTACGAGCAGTACTTC.

This clone was counted once. The CDR3 DNA reads as TGTGCCAGCAGCCACAGACAGGGGGCTACCTCCTATGGCTACACCTTC. Translating it yields CASSHRQGATSYGYTF. The chain has TRBV14 and TRBJ1-2; 10 bases line up with TRBD1. Germline values: CDR1 SGHDN, CDR2 FVKESK. V shed 3 bases, J shed 4 bases, and the junction held 8 bases outside the gene matches. This CDR3 has 16 amino acids.

The chain is built from TRBV14 and TRBJ2-3; 10 bases match TRBD2. The CDR3 consists of 18 residues. Losses at the gene ends were 4 bases for V and 5 bases for J; bases not matched to a gene: 15. CDR1 and CDR2 from the germline V gene are SGHDN and FVKESK. The CDR3 DNA sequence: TGTGCCAGCAGCCCTAAAGCGGGGGGGCCGGTCCGAGAAGATACGCAGTATTTT. The encoded protein is CASSPKAGGPVREDTQYF. Full variable domain (outside the CDR3, taken from reference TRBV14 and TRBJ2-3): EAGVTQFPSHSVIEKGQTVTLRCDPISGHDNLYWYRRVMGKEIKFLLHFVKESKQDESGMPNNRFLAERTGGTYSTLKVQPAELEDSGVYFCASSPKAGGPVREDTQYFGPGTRLTVL.

J is TRBJ1-2 and V is TRBV6-5; 10 nucleotides agree with TRBD1. J lost 4 bases, V lost 5 bases, and 7 bases had no gene match. Per the germline V gene, CDR1 is MNHEY and CDR2 is SVGAGI. The CDR3 has 15 residues. In DNA form, the CDR3 reads TGTGCCAGCAGTAGGGGACAGGGGAGGACCTATGGCTACACCTTC. It encodes CASSRGQGRTYGYTF.

The J gene is TRBJ2-7, the V gene TRBV5-5; D possibly corresponds to TRBD1 (5 bases). V gave up 4 bases and J gave up 3 bases, with 8 bases separating them. This CDR3 comprises 12 residues. Germline-derived CDR1 and CDR2 are SGHKS and YYEKEE (reference sequence). The chain's CDR3 is CASSRDSYEQYF. The CDR3 DNA sequence: TGTGCCAGCAGCAGAGACAGCTACGAGCAGTACTTC. Based on the CDR3 plus reference TRBV5-5 and TRBJ2-7, the full variable domain is DAGVTQSPTHLIKTRGQQVTLRCSPISGHKSVSWYQQVLGQGPQFIFQYYEKEERGRGNFPDRFSARQFPNYSSELNVNALLLGDSALYLCASSRDSYEQYFGPGTRLTVT.

The chain combines TRBV7-9 with TRBJ1-2; the match to TRBD1 covers 8 bases. Unmatched junction bases numbered 11, after V lost 4 bases and J lost 1 base. Germline V gene data show CDR1 as SEHNR and CDR2 as FQNEAQ (reference sequence). The CDR3 is 17 residues long. The CDR3, as DNA: TGTGCCAGCAGCTATAGGGCAGGGGGCCACCTTAACTATGGCTACACCTTC. Translated: CASSYRAGGHLNYGYTF.

V usage is TRBV5-6 and J usage is TRBJ2-7; D is possibly TRBD1 (5 bases). The germline V and J ends were trimmed by 1 base and 2 bases, with 7 bases remaining between them. Looked up from germline, CDR1 is SGHDT and CDR2 is YYEEEE. This CDR3 region has 13 residues. The chain's CDR3 is CASSLTRAYEQYF. CDR3 DNA: TGTGCCAGCAGCTTGACCAGGGCCTACGAGCAGTACTTC.

This sequence joins TRBV9 and TRBJ2-5; no clear D. The germline gives CDR1 SGDLS, CDR2 YYNGEE. Trimming stripped 4 bases from V and 3 bases from J, with 10 bases between. The CDR3 runs 13 residues. The CDR3 loop reads CASSPVAKETQYF. The CDR3 bases are TGTGCCAGCAGCCCCGTGGCAAAAGAGACCCAGTACTTC.

V usage is TRBV18 and J usage is TRBJ2-5; 10 bases align to TRBD1. The V gene's germline CDR1 is KGHSH and CDR2 LQKENI. The CDR3 covers 14 residues. V gave up 3 bases and J gave up 4 bases; unmatched junction bases: 2. For the CDR3, the DNA is TGTGCCAGCTCACCCGGGACAGGGGCAGAGACCCAGTACTTC. It translates to CASSPGTGAETQYF.

DNA of the CDR3: TGTGCCAGCAGTTCAGTGACAGGTTATTATCAGCCCCAGCATTTT. Translating it yields CASSSVTGYYQPQHF. This chain connects TRBV28 to TRBJ1-5; tentatively, D is TRBD1 (6 bases). This CDR3 is 15 amino acids long. Germline CDR1 is MDHEN and CDR2 is SYDVKM. The V gene lost 4 bases and the J gene lost 5 bases, with 15 bases spanning the gap.

The chain couples TRBV21-1 to TRBJ2-2; TRBD2 reflects the table's D call only, with no check against the DNA. TRBV21-1 is reported as a pseudogene. The CDR3 contains 16 residues. The CDR3 spells CASSMRVPSNTGELFF. The DNA for the CDR3 is TGTGCCAGCAGCATGAGGGTACCCTCGAACACCGGGGAGCTGTTTTTT.

The chain joins TRBV9 to TRBJ1-1; possibly TRBD1 for D (5 bases). CDR3 length: 14 amino acids. Trimming shortened V by 4 bases and J by 4 bases, and 14 bases separated the two germline ends. CDR1 and CDR2 from the germline V gene are SGDLS and YYNGEE. The CDR3 reads CASSPGIPGTEAFF. The CDR3 nucleotides read TGTGCCAGCAGCCCAGGGATTCCGGGCACTGAAGCTTTCTTT. Full variable domain (missing parts from reference TRBV9 and TRBJ1-1): DSGVTQTPKHLITATGQRVTLRCSPRSGDLSVYWYQQSLDQGLQFLIQYYNGEERAKGNILERFSAQQFPDLHSELNLSSLELGDSALYFCASSPGIPGTEAFFGQGTRLTVV.

The CDR3 protein is CASSQVVAGGTDTQYF. In nucleotides, the CDR3 is TGTGCCAGCAGCCAAGTCGTCGCGGGGGGAACAGATACGCAGTATTTT. The chain links TRBV3-1 (or the pseudogene TRBV3-2) to TRBJ2-3; 8 bases match TRBD2. The germline V gene encodes CDR1 LGHDT and CDR2 YNNKEL (reference sequence). V dropped 1 base and J dropped 3; count of bases not matched to a gene: 6. This CDR3 is built from 16 residues.

The chain combines TRBV30 with TRBJ1-3; 7 bases are shared with TRBD1. The CDR3 totals 18 residues. CDR1 is GTSNPN and CDR2 is SVGIG in the germline V gene (reference sequence). V lost 1 base to trimming and J lost 5 bases; unmatched junction nucleotides: 17. This chain's CDR3 is CAWSGISRTGLLRNTIYF. CDR3 sequence (DNA): TGTGCCTGGAGTGGGATCAGTCGGACAGGATTATTAAGAAACACCATATATTTT.

This chain links TRBV18 with TRBJ1-2; D is unclear. There are 15 residues in the CDR3. Germline V gene sequence: CDR1 KGHSH, CDR2 LQKENI. V lost 3 bases and J lost 4, with 15 bases in between. In DNA form, the CDR3 reads TGTGCCAGCTCACCCCAGGCTACACAAATCTATGGCTACACCTTC. Translation: CASSPQATQIYGYTF.

This sequence joins TRBV2 and TRBJ1-5; 8 bases are shared with TRBD1. The germline V gene encodes CDR1 SNHLY and CDR2 FYNNEI. This CDR3 region has 15 residues. Trimming at V came to 6 bases and at J to 5 bases, leaving 9 bases not matched to a gene. CDR3 DNA: TGTGCCAGCAGAGCAGGGACAGGCGCTCATCAGCCCCAGCATTTT. This translates into CASRAGTGAHQPQHF. The full variable domain, its missing parts supplied by reference TRBV2 and TRBJ1-5, is EPEVTQTPSHQVTQMGQEVILRCVPISNHLYFYWYRQILGQKVEFLVSFYNNEISEKSEIFDDQFSVERPDGSNFTLKIRSTKLEDSAMYFCASRAGTGAHQPQHFGDGTRLSIL.

This clone was found a few times. The chain combines TRBV7-6 with TRBJ1-5, with 9 bases identical to TRBD1. The germline CDR1 and CDR2 sequences are SGHVS and FNYEAQ. J gave up 7 bases and V 1 base, and 5 bases lay outside the gene matches. CDR3 length: 15 amino acids. CDR3: CASSLGGTGQQPQHF. CDR3 nucleotides: TGTGCCAGCAGCTTAGGCGGGACAGGGCAACAGCCCCAGCATTTT.

V and J are TRBV19 and TRBJ2-7; possibly TRBD1 for D (5 bases). The CDR3 has 12 residues. In germline, CDR1 is LNHDA, CDR2 SQIVND (reference sequence). The germline V and J ends were trimmed by 5 bases and 3 bases, with 8 bases remaining between them. CDR3 bases: TGTGCCAGTAGTGCGACAGTCTACGAGCAGTACTTC. It translates to CASSATVYEQYF.

The chain uses TRBV5-1 and TRBJ2-1, with D possibly being TRBD2 (7 bases). Germline CDR1 and CDR2: SGHRS and YFSETQ. This CDR3 spans 13 amino acids. Between the trimmed V and J ends, which lost 4 bases and 9 bases, there was a span of 14 bases. The CDR3 protein is CASSITGRGEQFF. The CDR3 coding sequence is TGCGCCAGCAGCATAACAGGGAGGGGTGAGCAGTTCTTC.

The rearrangement uses TRBV28 and TRBJ1-2; D possibly corresponds to TRBD1 (6 bases). The V gene lost 2 bases and the J gene lost 4 bases, with 17 bases spanning the gap. Per germline, CDR1 MDHEN and CDR2 SYDVKM. The CDR3 runs 16 residues. CDR3 sequence: CASSLSRRGGGYGYTF. The DNA of the CDR3 is TGTGCCAGCAGTTTAAGTCGCAGGGGCGGAGGCTATGGCTACACCTTC.

The V gene is TRBV18, the J gene TRBJ2-7; TRBD2 might be the D (5 bases). V was cut by 3 bases and J by 5 bases, with 8 bases left in between. CDR1 is KGHSH, CDR2 LQKENI, per germline. This CDR3 has 12 amino acids. Here the CDR3 reads CASSPGGDEQYF. The CDR3 region has the DNA TGTGCCAGCTCACCCGGAGGAGACGAGCAGTACTTC. Full variable domain (remainder filled in from reference TRBV18 and TRBJ2-7): NAGVMQNPRHLVRRRGQEARLRCSPMKGHSHVYWYRQLPEEGLKFMVYLQKENIIDESGMPKERFSAEFPKEGPSILRIQQVVRGDSAAYFCASSPGGDEQYFGPGTRLTVT.

V and J are TRBV29-1 and TRBJ1-4; tentative D call: TRBD1 (6 bases). Looked up from germline, CDR1 is SQVTM and CDR2 is ANQGSEA. V lost 0 bases and J lost 5, with 10 bases in between. This CDR3 is built from 14 residues. The CDR3 is CSVEDRGSNEKLFF. The CDR3 bases are TGCAGCGTTGAAGACAGGGGTTCGAATGAAAAACTGTTTTTT.